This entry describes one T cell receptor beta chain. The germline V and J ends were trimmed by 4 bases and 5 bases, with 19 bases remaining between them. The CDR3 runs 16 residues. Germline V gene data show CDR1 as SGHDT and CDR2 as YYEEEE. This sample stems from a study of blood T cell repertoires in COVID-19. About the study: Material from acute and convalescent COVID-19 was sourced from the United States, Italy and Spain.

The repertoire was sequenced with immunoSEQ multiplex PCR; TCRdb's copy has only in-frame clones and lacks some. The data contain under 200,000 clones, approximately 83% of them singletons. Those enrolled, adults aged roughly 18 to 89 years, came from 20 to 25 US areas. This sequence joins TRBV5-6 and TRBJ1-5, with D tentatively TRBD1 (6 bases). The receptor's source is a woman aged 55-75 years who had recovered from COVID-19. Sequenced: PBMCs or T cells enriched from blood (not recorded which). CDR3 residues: CASSLRTAGGHQPQHF. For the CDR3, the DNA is TGTGCCAGCAGCCTCCGGACAGCCGGGGGGCATCAGCCCCAGCATTTT.